Following are 3 T cell receptor beta chains from one sample sequenced in a study of blood T cell repertoires in COVID-19. Libraries were prepared by immunoSEQ multiplex PCR; TCRdb keeps only in-frame clonotypes and omits some of them. The sample contains a few hundred thousand clones, around 81% of which appear only once. Material for sequencing was peripheral blood. All receptors derive from a man aged 30 to 45 who had recovered from COVID-19.

V usage is TRBV7-6 and J usage is TRBJ2-3, with TRBD2 matching over 10 bases. Germline CDR1 and CDR2: SGHVS and FNYEAQ. V trimming: 6 bases; J trimming: 5 bases; junction bases outside the gene matches: 14. The CDR3 is 17 residues long. CDR3 bases: TGTGCCAGCAGTCACTCCCCAAATAGCGGGGGGCAAGATACGCAGTATTTT. Its protein is CASSHSPNSGGQDTQYF. Complete variable domain (other parts from reference TRBV7-6 and TRBJ2-3): GAGVSQSPRYKVTKRGQDVALRCDPISGHVSLYWYRQALGQGPEFLTYFNYEAQQDKSGLPNDRFSAERPEGSISTLTIQRTEQRDSAMYRCASSHSPNSGGQDTQYFGPGTRLTVL.

The chain has TRBV11-2 and TRBJ2-2; TRBD2 is a possible D gene (5 bases). Germline loops: CDR1 SGHAT, CDR2 FQNNGV. CDR3 length equals 15 residues. V lost 5 bases to trimming and J lost 2 bases, with 12 bases between them. The CDR3 sequence: CASSHPGVNTGELFF. The CDR3 DNA reads TGTGCCAGCAGCCACCCCGGGGTTAACACCGGGGAGCTGTTTTTT.

CDR3 residues: CASSQTGGSQPQHF. Here the CDR3 DNA reads TGTGCCAGCAGCCAGACAGGGGGCAGCCAGCCCCAGCATTTT. The V gene is TRBV6-5, the J gene TRBJ1-5; 10 bases are a match to TRBD1. From germline, CDR1 is MNHEY and CDR2 SVGAGI. Trimming took 6 bases from V and 7 from J; bases not matched to a gene: 6. The length of the CDR3 is 14 residues.